The next 14 T cell receptor beta chains were all read from a single sample in a study of T-cell memory formation after mild COVID-19 (dated by TCRdb to about 2021). The library came from 5' RACE. Sequenced on an Illumina NovaSeq 6000. TCRdb applied fastp at Q25 and MiXCR to the public reads, then kept only in-frame beta chains. Under each unique CDR3 protein, matching rows form one entry showing the most common genes and DNA. The sample table holds 200,000 to 250,000 distinct CDR3 sequences, of which 16% were seen once. The ten largest clones represent around 3.4% of the sample. The material sequenced was PBMCs or a T cell subset sorted from them (not recorded which). Every receptor here comes from a young man who had mild COVID-19 (a few samples of this study predate the infection). The sample titles of this study are shuffled in the database, so cell type and time point are left out; the donor was told from shared clones.

This chain joins TRBV3-1 and TRBJ1-1; no definite D call. V lost 4 bases, J lost 6 bases, and 18 bases lay in between. The CDR3 contains 15 residues. In germline, CDR1 is LGHDT, CDR2 YNNKEL (reference sequence). CDR3 amino acids: CASSRWRVPGPEAFF. The CDR3 DNA sequence: TGTGCCAGCAGCCGATGGAGGGTCCCAGGCCCTGAAGCTTTCTTT. The full variable domain, its missing parts supplied by reference TRBV3-1 and TRBJ1-1, is DTAVSQTPKYLVTQMGNDKSIKCEQNLGHDTMYWYKQDSKKFLKIMFSYNNKELIINETVPNRFSPKSPDKAHLNLHINSLELGDSAVYFCASSRWRVPGPEAFFGQGTRLTVV.

This clonotype was seen a handful of times. The chain recombines TRBV10-3 with TRBJ1-1; D remains unclear. This CDR3 is built from 13 residues. V lost 6 bases, J lost 0 bases, and 8 bases lay in between. Germline V gene data show CDR1 as ENHRY and CDR2 as SYGVKD. CDR3 residues: CAISAELNTEAFF. The CDR3, as DNA: TGTGCCATCAGCGCAGAGCTGAACACTGAAGCTTTCTTT.

This clonotype was seen more than once but under ten times. The genes are TRBV5-4 and TRBJ1-1; maybe TRBD1 (6 bases). Germline loops: CDR1 SGHNT, CDR2 YYREEE (reference sequence). V lost 3 bases and J 7 bases, leaving 16 bases between the germline ends. The CDR3 contains 14 residues. The CDR3 spells CASSSPSGTNEAFF. CDR3 nucleotides: TGTGCCAGCAGCTCCCCCTCCGGGACAAATGAAGCTTTCTTT.

This clonotype was seen at least ten times. This chain links TRBV7-2 with TRBJ1-2; the D gene is possibly TRBD1 (5 bases). CDR1 SGHTA and CDR2 FQGNSA come from the germline V gene. The V gene lost 5 bases and the J gene lost 8 bases, with 21 bases spanning the gap. This CDR3 has 15 residues. For the CDR3, the DNA is TGTGCCAGCAGCCAACCGGGACGGCCCCAGCGGGGCTACACCTTC. Protein: CASSQPGRPQRGYTF. The variable domain in full, completed from reference TRBV7-2 and TRBJ1-2, reads GAGVSQSPSNKVTEKGKDVELRCDPISGHTALYWYRQSLGQGLEFLIYFQGNSAPDKSGLPSDRFSAERTGGSVSTLTIQRTQQEDSAVYLCASSQPGRPQRGYTFGSGTRLTVV.

This clonotype has a handful of counts. The chain carries TRBV6-1 and TRBJ1-1, with unresolved D. The ends were cut back, 7 bases at V and 1 base at J, with 7 bases in the middle. The CDR3 loop spans 12 amino acids. The germline gives CDR1 MNHNS, CDR2 SASEGT. CDR3 in DNA: TGTGCCAGCAACAGTGAGAACACTGAAGCTTTCTTT. Encoded protein: CASNSENTEAFF.

This clonotype turned up a few times. The chain combines TRBV14 with TRBJ2-1; D is perhaps TRBD2 (6 bases). The germline V gene has CDR1 SGHDN and CDR2 FVKESK. The CDR3 contains 14 residues. V dropped 3 bases and J dropped 3 bases, with 9 bases sitting between them. The CDR3 here is CASSHGTRYNEQFF. In DNA form, the CDR3 reads TGTGCCAGCAGCCATGGGACTCGCTACAATGAGCAGTTCTTC.

V is TRBV7-2 and J is TRBJ1-4, with D uncertain. The ends were cut back, 3 bases at V and 2 bases at J, with 7 bases in the middle. CDR3 size: 14 residues. Per the germline V gene, CDR1 is SGHTA and CDR2 is FQGNSA. As DNA, the CDR3 is TGTGCCAGCAGCTTGACCAATACTAATGAAAAACTGTTTTTT. Translating gives CASSLTNTNEKLFF.

The chain uses TRBV9 and TRBJ1-2; possible D gene TRBD1, 5 bases. Between the trimmed V and J ends, which lost 4 bases and 8 bases, there was a span of 18 bases. The CDR3 has 14 residues. CDR1 SGDLS and CDR2 YYNGEE come from the germline V gene. CDR3 protein: CASSRGETYRGYTF. CDR3 DNA: TGTGCCAGCAGCCGGGGGGAGACGTATCGAGGCTACACCTTC.

The chain links TRBV7-9 to TRBJ1-5; D uncertain. CDR3 length: 16 amino acids. Trimming stripped 5 bases from V and 0 bases from J, with 14 bases between. Looked up from germline, CDR1 is SEHNR and CDR2 is FQNEAQ (reference sequence). Here the CDR3 reads CASSIQRGFSNQPQHF. The CDR3 DNA sequence: TGTGCCAGCAGCATACAGCGAGGCTTTAGCAATCAGCCCCAGCATTTT.

This clonotype was found a few times. The chain employs TRBV6-6 and TRBJ1-4; D remains ambiguous. The germline gives CDR1 MNHNY, CDR2 SVGAGI (reference sequence). The length of the CDR3 is 14 residues. The germline V and J ends were trimmed by 8 bases and 3 bases, with 13 bases remaining between them. CDR3 bases: TGTGCCAGCGGCCCGGTTGAGTCTAATGAAAAACTGTTTTTT. It is translated as CASGPVESNEKLFF.

This clonotype was seen only a few times. The CDR3 loop is CASSYRHTGELFF. The CDR3, as DNA: TGTGCCAGCAGTTATAGACACACCGGGGAGCTGTTTTTT. The genes are TRBV6-2 or TRBV6-3 and TRBJ2-2; D unresolved. The length of the CDR3 is 13 residues. In germline, CDR1 is MNHEY, CDR2 SVGEGT. The ends were cut back, 3 bases at V and 3 bases at J, with 5 bases in the middle.

The CDR3 region is CASSQESGGNQPQHF. The CDR3 nucleotides are TGCGCCAGCAGCCAGGAAAGCGGGGGCAATCAGCCCCAGCATTTT. The V and J genes are TRBV4-1 and TRBJ1-5; D not resolved. The V gene's germline CDR1 is MGHRA and CDR2 YSYEKL. The CDR3 is made up of 15 amino acids. Trimming removed 3 bases from V and 2 bases from J, with 11 bases in between.

This chain connects TRBV7-3 to TRBJ2-5, with a weak D call TRBD1 (6 bases). CDR1 is SGHTA and CDR2 is FQGTGA in the germline V gene. The V end lost 5 bases, the J end lost 5 bases, and 12 bases lay between the germline ends. CDR3 length equals 13 residues. CDR3 residues: CASSPQGLETQYF. The CDR3 DNA reads TGTGCCAGCAGCCCCCAGGGGCTGGAGACCCAGTACTTC.

The table lists this clonotype with a count of one. A much larger clone sits a single nucleotide away, making a read error possible. This chain uses TRBV5-4 with TRBJ2-2; 8 bases align to TRBD2. The J segment lost 6 bases and the V segment lost 5 bases, leaving 6 bases of the junction unmatched. In germline, CDR1 is SGHNT, CDR2 YYREEE (reference sequence). This CDR3 is built from 14 residues. In nucleotides, the CDR3 is TGTGCCAGCAGGGGGACTAGGTCCGCCGGGGAGCTGTTTTTT. Protein sequence: CASRGTRSAGELFF.